The sequence of this TCR beta chain was determined in a study of beta chain features in type 1 diabetes (dated by TCRdb to between 2017 and 2018). A note on the overall study: Mean age, gender distribution, total cell number and subset yield did not differ between patients and healthy donors. A total of 107,917,701 sorted cells were examined across all samples, and the number of cells per subset was strongly correlated with RNA yield. In the study, recently diagnosed type 1 diabetes patients and matched healthy donors were compared on the TCRB repertoires of their sorted circulating CD4+ T cell subsets. Naive and central memory subsets were obtained from all 30 or so donors, but regulatory and stem cell-like memory subsets were isolated from only 8 patients and roughly 8 healthy donors.

CDR1 and CDR2 are read off the germline V gene as SNHLY and FYNNEI. Cut back by 0 bases and 1 base, the V and J ends lie 9 bases apart. The CDR3 covers 15 residues, taking in both the cysteine and the phenylalanine. Only the CDR3 region is kept as DNA, spanning 45 bases read in frame from base 1. Turning to this clone: The antigen it recognizes is unknown. The record has no base qualities; no much larger clone is one base away.

All of the isolated RNA was reverse transcribed with the High Capacity cDNA Reverse Transcription Kit, so expressed TCRB transcripts were sequenced. Deep immunoSEQ sequencing was applied to naive, central memory and regulatory T cell samples, giving an average of about 3.6 million total reads per sample. Sorted cells were lysed in RLT buffer and RNA was extracted with DNase-treated RNeasy Micro or Mini kits, depending on cell number. Each cell subset was processed on its own to prevent cross-contamination, while patient and healthy donor samples were processed together. The immunoSEQ multiplex PCR was used to amplify TCRB sequences from cDNA, generating 87-bp fragments that spanned the CDR3 region. Amplicons were sequenced on the Illumina HiSeq platform. The original methods were these. Synthetic template baselines were used to correct PCR bias computationally, reads within Hamming distance 2 were collapsed, and singletons that could not be merged were discarded. By aligning reads against IMGT, V, D and J genes, CDR3 length, and insertions or deletions at six rearrangement sites were assigned. Within each subset, clonotype counts were normalized to sorted cell number, after which true diversity and Gini coefficients were computed with the tcR R package. The overlap coefficient, calculated on TCRB nucleotide sequences, was used to measure repertoire sharing. TCRdb took this table from immuneACCESS and kept in-frame rearrangements with V and J called. Such tables lack part of the clones; where checked against another copy, unresolved V genes explain under half of the gap, and the rest is unexplained. V, J and clone size derive from that table, while D and trimming were established from the DNA sequence. The sample records 130,000 to 150,000 clones, roughly 7.2% of which are singletons. The top ten constitute around 1.5% of the sample.

Each donor gave one peripheral blood draw, averaging approximately 120 mL, which was collected into heparinised tubes. A BD FACSAria II and a panel including CD45RO, CCR7, CD25, CD127, CD95 and CD27 were used to sort naive, central memory, regulatory and stem cell-like memory CD4+ T cells. A purity above 98% was achieved for all sorted populations. PBMCs were isolated right away by Lymphoprep density gradient centrifugation and were stained directly, without culture. So that batch effects would be minimized, each experiment stained and sorted samples in pairs, pairing one healthy donor with one patient. Results the study describes overall, beyond this receptor: PCR might favor shorter templates, but patient and control samples were amplified and corrected together, so any skew would affect both groups equally. The naive, central memory and regulatory TCRB repertoires appeared to resemble one another more closely among patients than among healthy donors. Because the HLA sub-analyses included only small numbers of individuals, any influence of HLA type on TCRB rearrangement was left unresolved. Fewer insertions and more nucleotide deletions at VDJ recombination sites were observed in patients with type 1 diabetes, implying thymic rearrangement abnormalities. A moderate but significant shortening of TCRB CDR3 length was observed in type 1 diabetes patients in all four CD4+ subsets. Because cDNA was sequenced instead of genomic DNA, highly expressing activated cells could be over-represented, though the groups showed no difference in activation or CD3 levels.

The sequenced sample consisted of central memory CD4+ T cells from blood. The V and J segments used are TRBV2 and TRBJ1-1, with no reliable assignment of the D segment. The origin of this receptor is a woman aged 25 to 39 in good health. CDR3 loop: CASSEAADGNTEAFF. The DNA sequence reads TGTGCCAGCAGTGAAGCGGCTGATGGGAACACTGAAGCTTTCTTT.